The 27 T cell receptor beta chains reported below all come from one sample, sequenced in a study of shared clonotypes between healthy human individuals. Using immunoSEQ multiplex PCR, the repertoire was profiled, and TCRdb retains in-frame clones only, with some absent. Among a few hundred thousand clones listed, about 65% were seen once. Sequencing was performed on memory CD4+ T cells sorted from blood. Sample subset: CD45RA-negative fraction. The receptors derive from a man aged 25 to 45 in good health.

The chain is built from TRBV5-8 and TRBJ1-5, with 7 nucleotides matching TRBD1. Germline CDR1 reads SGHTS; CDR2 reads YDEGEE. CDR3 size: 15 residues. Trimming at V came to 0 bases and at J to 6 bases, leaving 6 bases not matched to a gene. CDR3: CASSLAGTEGQPQHF. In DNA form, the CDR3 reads TGTGCCAGCAGCTTGGCCGGGACAGAGGGTCAGCCCCAGCATTTT.

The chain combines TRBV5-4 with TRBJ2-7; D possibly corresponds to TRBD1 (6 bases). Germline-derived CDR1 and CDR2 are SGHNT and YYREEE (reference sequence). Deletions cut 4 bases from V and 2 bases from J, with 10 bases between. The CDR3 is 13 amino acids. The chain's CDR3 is CASSVDRAYEQYF. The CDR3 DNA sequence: TGTGCCAGCAGCGTGGACAGAGCCTACGAGCAGTACTTC. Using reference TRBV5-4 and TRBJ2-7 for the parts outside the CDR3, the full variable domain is ETGVTQSPTHLIKTRGQQVTLRCSSQSGHNTVSWYQQALGQGPQFIFQYYREEENGRGNFPPRFSGLQFPNYSSELNVNALELDDSALYLCASSVDRAYEQYFGPGTRLTVT.

The CDR3 DNA follows: TGCGCCAGCAGCCAAGAGTGGGGCGGCGGTGTGAACACTGAAGCTTTCTTT. This codes for CASSQEWGGGVNTEAFF. The chain couples TRBV4-3 to TRBJ1-1; D might be TRBD1 (5 bases). V was trimmed by 0 bases and J by 0 bases, leaving 14 bases between them. The CDR3 is made up of 17 amino acids. CDR1 is LGHNA, CDR2 YSLEER, per germline.

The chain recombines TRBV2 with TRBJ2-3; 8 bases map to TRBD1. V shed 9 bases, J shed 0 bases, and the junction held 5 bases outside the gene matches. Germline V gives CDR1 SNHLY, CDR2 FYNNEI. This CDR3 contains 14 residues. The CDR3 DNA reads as TGTGCCAGTGCCCGGGACAGGAGCACAGATACGCAGTATTTT. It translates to CASARDRSTDTQYF.

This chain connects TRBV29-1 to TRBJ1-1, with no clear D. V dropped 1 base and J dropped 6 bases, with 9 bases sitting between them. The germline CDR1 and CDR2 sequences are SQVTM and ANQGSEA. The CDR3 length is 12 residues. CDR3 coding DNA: TGCAGCGTTGAAGTGGGAGTCGCTGAAGCTTTCTTT. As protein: CSVEVGVAEAFF. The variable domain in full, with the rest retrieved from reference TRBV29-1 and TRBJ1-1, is SAVISQKPSRDICQRGTSLTIQCQVDSQVTMMFWYRQQPGQSLTLIATANQGSEATYESGFVIDKFPISRPNLTFSTLTVSNMSPEDSSIYLCSVEVGVAEAFFGQGTRLTVV.

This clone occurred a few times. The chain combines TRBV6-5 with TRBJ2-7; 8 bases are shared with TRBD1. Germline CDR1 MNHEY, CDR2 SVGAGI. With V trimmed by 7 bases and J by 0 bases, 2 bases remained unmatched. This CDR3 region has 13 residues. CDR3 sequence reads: CASKDRVSYEQYF. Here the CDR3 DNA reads TGTGCCAGCAAGGACAGGGTCTCCTACGAGCAGTACTTC.

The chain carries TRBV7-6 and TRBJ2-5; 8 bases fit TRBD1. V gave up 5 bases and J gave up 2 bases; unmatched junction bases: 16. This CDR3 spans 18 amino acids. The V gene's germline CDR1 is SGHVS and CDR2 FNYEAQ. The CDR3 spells CASSPDREVVFGQETQYF. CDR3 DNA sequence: TGTGCCAGCAGCCCGGACAGGGAGGTCGTATTTGGGCAAGAGACCCAGTACTTC.

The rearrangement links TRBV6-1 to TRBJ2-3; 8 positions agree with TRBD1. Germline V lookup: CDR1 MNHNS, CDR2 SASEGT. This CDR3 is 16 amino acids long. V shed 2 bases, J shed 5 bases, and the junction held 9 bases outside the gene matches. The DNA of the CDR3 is TGTGCCAGCAGTGAAAGGGCAGGGGGCAGGGGAGATACGCAGTATTTT. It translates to CASSERAGGRGDTQYF.

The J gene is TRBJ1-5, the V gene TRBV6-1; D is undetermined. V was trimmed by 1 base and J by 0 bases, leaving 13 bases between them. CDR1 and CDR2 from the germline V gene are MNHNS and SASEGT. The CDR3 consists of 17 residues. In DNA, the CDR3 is TGTGCCAGCAGTGAAGGTTTATCGACTTCTAGCAATCAGCCCCAGCATTTT. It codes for CASSEGLSTSSNQPQHF.

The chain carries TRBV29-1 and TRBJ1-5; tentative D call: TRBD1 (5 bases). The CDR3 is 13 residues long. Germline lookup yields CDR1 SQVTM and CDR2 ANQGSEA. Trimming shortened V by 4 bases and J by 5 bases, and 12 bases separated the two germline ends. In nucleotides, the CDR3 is TGCAGCGTTGTAGGCGACAGCTATCAGCCCCAGCATTTT. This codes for CSVVGDSYQPQHF.

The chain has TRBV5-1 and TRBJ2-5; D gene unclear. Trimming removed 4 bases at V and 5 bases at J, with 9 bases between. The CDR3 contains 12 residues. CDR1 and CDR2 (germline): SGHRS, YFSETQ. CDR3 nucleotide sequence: TGCGCCAGCAGCGACCCCCGGGAGACCCAGTACTTC. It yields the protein CASSDPRETQYF.

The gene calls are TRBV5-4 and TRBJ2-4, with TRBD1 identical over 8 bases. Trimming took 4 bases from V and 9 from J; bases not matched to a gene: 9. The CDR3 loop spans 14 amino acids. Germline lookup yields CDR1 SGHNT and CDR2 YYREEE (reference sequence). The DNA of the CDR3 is TGTGCCAGCAGCGTCAGGGGGCGGCGGAGCATTCAGTACTTC. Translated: CASSVRGRRSIQYF. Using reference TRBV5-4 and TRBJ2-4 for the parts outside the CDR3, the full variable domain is ETGVTQSPTHLIKTRGQQVTLRCSSQSGHNTVSWYQQALGQGPQFIFQYYREEENGRGNFPPRFSGLQFPNYSSELNVNALELDDSALYLCASSVRGRRSIQYFGAGTRLSVL.

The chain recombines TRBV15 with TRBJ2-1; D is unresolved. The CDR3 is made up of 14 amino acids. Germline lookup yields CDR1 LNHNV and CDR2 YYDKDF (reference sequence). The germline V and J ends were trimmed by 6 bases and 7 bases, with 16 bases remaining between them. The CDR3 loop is CATSESAARNEQFF. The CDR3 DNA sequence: TGTGCCACCAGTGAAAGTGCCGCTAGGAATGAGCAGTTCTTC.

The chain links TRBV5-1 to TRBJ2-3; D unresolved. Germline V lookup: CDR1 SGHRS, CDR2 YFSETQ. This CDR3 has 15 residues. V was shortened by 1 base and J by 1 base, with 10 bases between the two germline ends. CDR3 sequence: CASSLLAGGTDTQYF. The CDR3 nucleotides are TGCGCCAGCAGCTTGTTGGCAGGAGGCACAGATACGCAGTATTTT.

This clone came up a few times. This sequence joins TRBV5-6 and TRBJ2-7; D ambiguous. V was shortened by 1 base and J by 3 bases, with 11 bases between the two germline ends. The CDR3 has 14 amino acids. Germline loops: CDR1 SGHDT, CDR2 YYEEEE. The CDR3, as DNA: TGTGCCAGCAGCTTGCCTGGGTCGAACTACGAGCAGTACTTC. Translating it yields CASSLPGSNYEQYF.

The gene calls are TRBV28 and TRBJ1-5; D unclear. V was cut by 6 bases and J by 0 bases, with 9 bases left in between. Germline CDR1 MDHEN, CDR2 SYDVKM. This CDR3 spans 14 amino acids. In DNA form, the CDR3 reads TGTGCCAGCAGACCAGATCATAGCAATCAGCCCCAGCATTTT. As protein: CASRPDHSNQPQHF.

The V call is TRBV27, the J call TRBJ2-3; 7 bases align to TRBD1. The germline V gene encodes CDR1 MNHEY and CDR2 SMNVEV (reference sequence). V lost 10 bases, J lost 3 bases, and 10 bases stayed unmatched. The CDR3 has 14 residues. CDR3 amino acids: CATRTGTRTDTQYF. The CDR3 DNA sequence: TGTGCCACTAGGACAGGAACGCGTACAGATACGCAGTATTTT.

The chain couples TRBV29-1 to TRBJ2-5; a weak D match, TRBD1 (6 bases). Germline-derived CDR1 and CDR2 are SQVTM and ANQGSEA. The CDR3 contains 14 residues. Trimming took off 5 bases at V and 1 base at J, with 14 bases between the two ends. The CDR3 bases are TGCAGCGTTCTTGGGCAGGGGCTCCAAGAGACCCAGTACTTC. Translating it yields CSVLGQGLQETQYF.

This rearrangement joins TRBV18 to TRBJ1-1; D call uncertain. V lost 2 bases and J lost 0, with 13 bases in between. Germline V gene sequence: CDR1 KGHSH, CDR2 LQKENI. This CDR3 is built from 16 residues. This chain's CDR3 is CASSPLVWGVNTEAFF. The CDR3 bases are TGTGCCAGCTCACCATTAGTCTGGGGAGTGAACACTGAAGCTTTCTTT.

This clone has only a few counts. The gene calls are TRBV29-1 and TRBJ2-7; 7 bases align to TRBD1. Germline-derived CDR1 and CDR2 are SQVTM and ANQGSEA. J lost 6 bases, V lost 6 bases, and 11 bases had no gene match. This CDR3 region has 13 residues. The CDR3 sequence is CSVVADRAAEQYF. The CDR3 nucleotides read TGCAGCGTAGTAGCCGACAGGGCCGCCGAGCAGTACTTC.

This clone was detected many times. The CDR3 spells CSGEAIMNTEAFF. The CDR3 DNA is TGCAGCGGGGAGGCCATTATGAACACTGAAGCTTTCTTT. The genes are TRBV29-1 and TRBJ1-1; D gene uncertain. The germline V gene has CDR1 SQVTM and CDR2 ANQGSEA. This CDR3 contains 13 residues. V shed 7 bases and J shed 0 bases, with 12 bases lying between them.

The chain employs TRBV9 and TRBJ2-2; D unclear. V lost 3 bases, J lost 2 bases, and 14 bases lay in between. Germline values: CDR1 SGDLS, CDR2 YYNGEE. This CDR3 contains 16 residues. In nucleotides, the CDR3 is TGTGCCAGCAGCGACCAAGCTAAGTTTAACACCGGGGAGCTGTTTTTT. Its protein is CASSDQAKFNTGELFF.

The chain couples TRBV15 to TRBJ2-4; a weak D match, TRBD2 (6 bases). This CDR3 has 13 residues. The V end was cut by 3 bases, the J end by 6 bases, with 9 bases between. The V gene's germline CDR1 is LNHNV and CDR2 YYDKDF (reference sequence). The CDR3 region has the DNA TGTGCCACCAGCAGTGGGACTCTAAACATTCAGTACTTC. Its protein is CATSSGTLNIQYF.

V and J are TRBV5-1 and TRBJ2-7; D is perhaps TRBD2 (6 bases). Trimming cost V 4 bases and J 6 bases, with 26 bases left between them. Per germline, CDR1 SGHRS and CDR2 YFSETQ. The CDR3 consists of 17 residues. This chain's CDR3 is CASSPRASSGAYGEQYF. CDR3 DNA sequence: TGCGCCAGCAGCCCGCGGGCAAGTAGCGGAGCTTACGGCGAGCAGTACTTC. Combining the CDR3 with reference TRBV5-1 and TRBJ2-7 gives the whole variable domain KAGVTQTPRYLIKTRGQQVTLSCSPISGHRSVSWYQQTPGQGLQFLFEYFSETQRNKGNFPGRFSGRQFSNSRSEMNVSTLELGDSALYLCASSPRASSGAYGEQYFGPGTRLTVT.

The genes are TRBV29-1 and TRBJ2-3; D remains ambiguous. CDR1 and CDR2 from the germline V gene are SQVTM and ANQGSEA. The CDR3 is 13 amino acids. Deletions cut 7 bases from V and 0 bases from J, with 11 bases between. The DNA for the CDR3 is TGCAGCGCGGAACCGATTAGCACAGATACGCAGTATTTT. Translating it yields CSAEPISTDTQYF.

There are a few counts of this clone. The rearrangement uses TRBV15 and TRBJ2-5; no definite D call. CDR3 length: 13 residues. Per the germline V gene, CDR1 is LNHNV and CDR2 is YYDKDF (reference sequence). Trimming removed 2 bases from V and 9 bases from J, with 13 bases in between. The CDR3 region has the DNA TGTGCCACCAGCAGAAGACCGTTTCAGGCCCAGTACTTC. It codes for CATSRRPFQAQYF. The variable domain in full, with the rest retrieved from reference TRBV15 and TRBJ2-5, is DAMVIQNPRYQVTQFGKPVTLSCSQTLNHNVMYWYQQKSSQAPKLLFHYYDKDFNNEADTPDNFQSRRPNTSFCFLDIRSPGLGDTAMYLCATSRRPFQAQYFGPGTRLLVL.

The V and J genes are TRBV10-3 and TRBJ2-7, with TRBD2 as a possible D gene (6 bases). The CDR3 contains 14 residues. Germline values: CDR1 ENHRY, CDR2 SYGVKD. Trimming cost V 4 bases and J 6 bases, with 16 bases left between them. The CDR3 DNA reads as TGTGCCATCAGTGCTGGGCGGGATTCTCTCGAGCAGTACTTC. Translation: CAISAGRDSLEQYF.